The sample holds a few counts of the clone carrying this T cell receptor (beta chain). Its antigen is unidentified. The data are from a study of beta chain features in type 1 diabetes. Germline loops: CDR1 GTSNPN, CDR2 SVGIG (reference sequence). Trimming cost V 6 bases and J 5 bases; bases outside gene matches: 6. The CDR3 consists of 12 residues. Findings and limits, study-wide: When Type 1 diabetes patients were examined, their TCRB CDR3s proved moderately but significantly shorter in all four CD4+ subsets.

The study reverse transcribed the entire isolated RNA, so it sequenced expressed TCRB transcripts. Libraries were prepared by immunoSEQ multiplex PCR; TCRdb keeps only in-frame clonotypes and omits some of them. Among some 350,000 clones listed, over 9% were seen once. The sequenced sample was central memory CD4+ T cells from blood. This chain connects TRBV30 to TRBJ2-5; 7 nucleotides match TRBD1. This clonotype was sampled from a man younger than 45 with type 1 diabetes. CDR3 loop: CACQTGFETQYF. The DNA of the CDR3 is TGTGCCTGCCAGACAGGGTTTGAGACCCAGTACTTC.